What follows describes a single T cell receptor beta chain. What it binds is not known. Mismatch with germline at one junction end may stem from a read error. A multiplex PCR was run with 60 Vbeta primers and 13 Jbeta primers. TCRdb keeps only in-frame clones here, not all; method: immunoSEQ multiplex PCR. The table shows about 120,000 clones, with about 85% occurring only once. These data are taken from a study of cytomegalovirus exposure and HLA in healthy donors. Whole-study findings and limits: A later analysis reportedly identified an Asian-associated ancestry cluster as carrying fewer N-insertions than the approximately 640-donor mean.

Germline CDR1 is ENHRY and CDR2 is SYGVKD. The CDR3 is 14 amino acids. This chain connects TRBV10-3 to TRBJ2-2, with 9 bases fitting TRBD1. The sample consisted of PBMCs. This receptor was taken from a man between 18 and 29 years old in good health and CMV-seropositive. The CDR3: CAMAGTGNTGEPFF. CDR3 sequence (DNA): TGTGCCATGGCCGGGACAGGGAACACCGGGGAGCCGTTTTTT.